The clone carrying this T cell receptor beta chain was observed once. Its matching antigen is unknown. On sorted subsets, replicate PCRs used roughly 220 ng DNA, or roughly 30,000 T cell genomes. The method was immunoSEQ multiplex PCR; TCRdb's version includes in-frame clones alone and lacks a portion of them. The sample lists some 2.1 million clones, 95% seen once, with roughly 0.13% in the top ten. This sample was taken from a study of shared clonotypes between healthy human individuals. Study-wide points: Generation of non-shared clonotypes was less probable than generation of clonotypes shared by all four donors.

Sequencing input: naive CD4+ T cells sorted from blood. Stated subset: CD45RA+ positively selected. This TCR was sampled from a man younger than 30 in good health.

CDR3 in amino acids: CASSIMPPAELFF. CDR3 nucleotides: TGTGCCAGCAGTATCATGCCCCCCGCGGAACTGTTTTTT. The V and J genes are TRBV28 and TRBJ1-4; D remains unclear. CDR3 length: 13 residues. Germline V CDR1 and CDR2: MDHEN, SYDVKM. V dropped 5 bases and J dropped 12 bases, with 16 bases sitting between them.